A single sample gave rise to the 19 T cell receptor beta chains below, sequenced in a study of identical twins. TCRdb re-analysed the 5' RACE reads in MiXCR, keeping a single row per CDR3 protein. Here the sample spans more than 600,000 distinct CDR3 sequences, approximately 18% being singletons. These same data were also listed under a study on T cells expressing NK-cell markers.

The specimen sequenced was PBMCs. The receptors originated from a woman in her late teens or twenties in good health.

This clonotype was found a few times. The V call is TRBV15, the J call TRBJ1-5; D remains unclear. V was shortened by 5 bases and J by 2 bases, with 7 bases between the two germline ends. Germline assignment: CDR1 LNHNV and CDR2 YYDKDF (reference sequence). This CDR3 comprises 13 residues. The CDR3 DNA is TGTGCCACCAGCGGCAGTGGCAATCAGCCCCAGCATTTT. It yields the protein CATSGSGNQPQHF. The variable domain in full, completed from reference TRBV15 and TRBJ1-5, reads DAMVIQNPRYQVTQFGKPVTLSCSQTLNHNVMYWYQQKSSQAPKLLFHYYDKDFNNEADTPDNFQSRRPNTSFCFLDIRSPGLGDTAMYLCATSGSGNQPQHFGDGTRLSIL.

This rearrangement joins TRBV12-3 or TRBV12-4 to TRBJ2-1; D might be TRBD1 (6 bases). V was trimmed by 10 bases and J by 3 bases, leaving 13 bases between them. This CDR3 is built from 13 residues. This CDR3 reads CAITRDNYNEQFF. DNA for the CDR3: TGTGCCATAACCCGGGACAACTACAATGAGCAGTTCTTC.

In its sample, this clonotype was seen a few times. The V gene is TRBV28, the J gene TRBJ2-5, with D perhaps TRBD2 (5 bases). Trimming took 6 bases from V and 2 from J, leaving 16 bases between them. The length of the CDR3 is 15 residues. In germline, CDR1 is MDHEN, CDR2 SYDVKM. Here the CDR3 reads CASRSVGGAQETQYF. The CDR3 coding sequence is TGTGCCAGCAGATCGGTAGGAGGAGCTCAAGAGACCCAGTACTTC.

The genes are TRBV7-3 and TRBJ2-7, with D unresolved. With 4 bases removed from V and 7 bases from J, the gap between germline ends came to 11 bases. CDR3 length: 12 amino acids. Looked up from germline, CDR1 is SGHTA and CDR2 is FQGTGA. The CDR3 spells CASSSPPGEQYF. DNA for the CDR3: TGTGCCAGCAGCTCCCCGCCCGGAGAGCAGTACTTC. Combining the CDR3 with reference TRBV7-3 and TRBJ2-7 gives the whole variable domain GAGVSQTPSNKVTEKGKYVELRCDPISGHTALYWYRQSLGQGPEFLIYFQGTGAADDSGLPNDRFFAVRPEGSVSTLKIQRTERGDSAVYLCASSSPPGEQYFGPGTRLTVT.

V and J are TRBV6-2 or TRBV6-3 and TRBJ2-7; D might be TRBD1 (5 bases). V was pared by 0 bases and J by 7 bases, with 16 bases between. The germline V gene encodes CDR1 MNHEY and CDR2 SVGEGT. The CDR3 runs 15 residues. The CDR3 DNA is TGTGCCAGCAGTTACTCGGTGACAGCCAGTCGGGAGCAGTACTTC. It translates to CASSYSVTASREQYF.

This clonotype came up many times. The chain is built from TRBV10-3 and TRBJ2-7, with 13 bases identical to TRBD2. Germline trimming cut 3 bases from V and 5 bases from J; bases unmatched to any gene: 7. The germline gives CDR1 ENHRY, CDR2 SYGVKD. The CDR3 contains 16 residues. The CDR3 is CAISDRTSGSVDEQYF. DNA of the CDR3: TGTGCCATCAGTGATAGGACTAGCGGGAGTGTCGACGAGCAGTACTTC.

Only a few counts were recorded for this clonotype. CDR3 loop: CAIRSPKERGTDTQYF. DNA of the CDR3: TGTGCCATCAGAAGCCCCAAGGAGCGAGGCACAGATACGCAGTATTTT. This sequence joins TRBV10-3 and TRBJ2-3; D is uncertain. Trimming removed 6 bases at V and 1 base at J, with 17 bases between. The CDR3 loop spans 16 amino acids. CDR1 and CDR2 (germline): ENHRY, SYGVKD.

This clonotype was recorded a few times. This chain joins TRBV18 and TRBJ2-7; 9 bases align to TRBD1. The CDR3 runs to 15 residues. The V gene's germline CDR1 is KGHSH and CDR2 LQKENI. J was trimmed by 2 bases and V by 4 bases; bases with no gene match: 6. CDR3: CASSLGTGPTYEQYF. The CDR3 DNA is TGTGCCAGCTCACTAGGGACAGGGCCTACCTACGAGCAGTACTTC.

This clonotype was picked up a small number of times. The gene calls are TRBV7-2 and TRBJ2-5; D not resolved. The CDR3 runs to 13 residues. V gave up 1 base and J gave up 5 bases, with 8 bases separating them. Per the germline V gene, CDR1 is SGHTA and CDR2 is FQGNSA. The CDR3 bases are TGTGCCAGCAGCTTAGGCCTATGGGAGACCCAGTACTTC. Amino acids: CASSLGLWETQYF.

This chain connects TRBV5-1 to TRBJ2-2; 8 positions match TRBD2. Trimming cost V 2 bases and J 1 base; bases outside gene matches: 1. The V gene's germline CDR1 is SGHRS and CDR2 YFSETQ. This CDR3 comprises 15 residues. The CDR3 DNA reads as TGCGCCAGCAGCTTCGGGGGGGTGAACACCGGGGAGCTGTTTTTT. Its translation: CASSFGGVNTGELFF.

The rearrangement links TRBV20-1 to TRBJ2-7; tentatively, D is TRBD2 (6 bases). This CDR3 contains 12 residues. Trimming pared 0 bases from V and 7 bases from J, leaving 10 bases between. Germline values: CDR1 DFQATT, CDR2 SNEGSKA (reference sequence). The DNA for the CDR3 is TGCAGTGCTAGAGATGTGGGGGGAGAGCAGTACTTC. This sequence encodes CSARDVGGEQYF.

The V and J genes are TRBV5-6 and TRBJ2-7, with D uncertain. CDR3 length equals 13 residues. Looked up from germline, CDR1 is SGHDT and CDR2 is YYEEEE. Trimming took off 7 bases at V and 5 bases at J, with 16 bases between the two ends. CDR3: CASGSPNTNEQYF. The CDR3 DNA reads as TGTGCCAGCGGCTCCCCCAATACCAACGAGCAGTACTTC.

This chain links TRBV5-1 with TRBJ2-3; 7 nucleotides line up with TRBD1. CDR1 is SGHRS, CDR2 YFSETQ, per germline. J gave up 1 base and V 4 bases, and 6 bases lay outside the gene matches. CDR3 length: 15 amino acids. The CDR3 DNA follows: TGCGCCAGCAGCATAGGGACAGTGGGCACAGATACGCAGTATTTT. Translation gives CASSIGTVGTDTQYF.

CDR3 in amino acids: CASSVRFEEQYF. CDR3 in DNA: TGTGCCAGCAGTGTGCGGTTCGAAGAGCAGTACTTC. The V gene is TRBV25-1, the J gene TRBJ2-7; no definite D call. The CDR3 covers 12 residues. The germline V gene has CDR1 MGHDK and CDR2 SYGVNS. The ends were cut back, 4 bases at V and 7 bases at J, with 11 bases in the middle.

J is TRBJ2-1 and V is TRBV7-9; 11 bases line up with TRBD2. The CDR3 is 17 residues long. The V gene end was trimmed by 4 bases and the J gene end by 9 bases; junction bases not matched to a gene: 14. Per the germline V gene, CDR1 is SEHNR and CDR2 is FQNEAQ (reference sequence). The CDR3 nucleotides read TGTGCCAGCAGCTACCCTTTAAAACTAGCGGGAGCTAGTGAGCAGTTCTTC. This codes for CASSYPLKLAGASEQFF.

A few counts support this clonotype. V is TRBV5-1 and J is TRBJ2-5; 8 bases align to TRBD1. Germline V gene data show CDR1 as SGHRS and CDR2 as YFSETQ. This CDR3 is 14 amino acids long. Losses at the gene ends were 0 bases for V and 5 bases for J; bases not matched to a gene: 3. CDR3 bases: TGCGCCAGCAGCTTGGCGACAGGGGTGGAGACCCAGTACTTC. It yields the protein CASSLATGVETQYF.

This clonotype turned up a few times. This sequence joins TRBV12-3 or TRBV12-4 and TRBJ2-7; 11 bases agree with TRBD1. This CDR3 contains 15 residues. V dropped 6 bases and J dropped 4; count of bases not matched to a gene: 8. The CDR3 coding sequence is TGTGCCAGCAGACTCGGGACAGGGGGAAATTACGAGCAGTACTTC. Its translation is CASRLGTGGNYEQYF.

This clonotype has just a few counts. Germline and junction disagree at one end, which may indicate a read error. The chain has TRBV18 and TRBJ2-1; 7 nucleotides line up with TRBD2. This CDR3 is built from 14 residues. CDR1 KGHSH and CDR2 LQKENI come from the germline V gene. CDR3 DNA sequence: TGTGCCAGCTCACCGTCCCTTGACTTGCCTAGCGGAACCTTC. It codes for CASSPSLDLPSGTF. Using reference TRBV18 and TRBJ2-1 for the parts outside the CDR3, the full variable domain is NAGVMQNPRHLVRRRGQEARLRCSPMKGHSHVYWYRQLPEEGLKFMVYLQKENIIDESGMPKERFSAEFPKEGPSILRIQQVVRGDSAAYFCASSPSLDLPSGTFGPGTRLTVL.

This chain joins TRBV12-3 or TRBV12-4 and TRBJ2-7; D is perhaps TRBD2 (5 bases). V dropped 3 bases and J dropped 3 bases, with 27 bases sitting between them. The CDR3 runs 19 residues. The DNA of the CDR3 is TGTGCCAGCAGTTTCTCACTATTCTTGAGCGGTAGGTCCCTCTACGAGCAGTACTTC. Amino acid sequence: CASSFSLFLSGRSLYEQYF.